Reported below is one T cell receptor (beta chain). Its antigen is unknown. V lost 1 base and J 0 bases, leaving 5 bases between the germline ends. The V gene's germline CDR1 is SEHNR and CDR2 FQNEAQ (reference sequence). This CDR3 comprises 14 residues. The cohort excluded patients with autoimmune disease history or systemic immunosuppression. The table came from immunoSEQ multiplex PCR; TCRdb's copy has only in-frame clones and leaves some out. The sample has just under 65,000 clones; less than 95% are singletons. These data are taken from a study of OX40 agonist ivuxolimab in advanced cancers. About the research overall: Ivuxolimab, which patients received intravenously every 2 weeks, was dosed at 0.01 to 10 mg/kg. Notes on the study in general: Expanded clones were, on average, more numerous among CD8+ T cells than CD4+.

The receptor was isolated from an adult with an advanced solid tumor such as melanoma, head and neck, liver or kidney cancer. The chain links TRBV7-9 to TRBJ2-3; D not resolved. Sequenced material: CD4+ or CD8+ T cells sorted from blood, taken in a trial of the OX40 agonist ivuxolimab. The CDR3 loop is CASSLDGSTDTQYF. CDR3 bases: TGTGCCAGCAGCTTAGACGGAAGCACAGATACGCAGTATTTT.